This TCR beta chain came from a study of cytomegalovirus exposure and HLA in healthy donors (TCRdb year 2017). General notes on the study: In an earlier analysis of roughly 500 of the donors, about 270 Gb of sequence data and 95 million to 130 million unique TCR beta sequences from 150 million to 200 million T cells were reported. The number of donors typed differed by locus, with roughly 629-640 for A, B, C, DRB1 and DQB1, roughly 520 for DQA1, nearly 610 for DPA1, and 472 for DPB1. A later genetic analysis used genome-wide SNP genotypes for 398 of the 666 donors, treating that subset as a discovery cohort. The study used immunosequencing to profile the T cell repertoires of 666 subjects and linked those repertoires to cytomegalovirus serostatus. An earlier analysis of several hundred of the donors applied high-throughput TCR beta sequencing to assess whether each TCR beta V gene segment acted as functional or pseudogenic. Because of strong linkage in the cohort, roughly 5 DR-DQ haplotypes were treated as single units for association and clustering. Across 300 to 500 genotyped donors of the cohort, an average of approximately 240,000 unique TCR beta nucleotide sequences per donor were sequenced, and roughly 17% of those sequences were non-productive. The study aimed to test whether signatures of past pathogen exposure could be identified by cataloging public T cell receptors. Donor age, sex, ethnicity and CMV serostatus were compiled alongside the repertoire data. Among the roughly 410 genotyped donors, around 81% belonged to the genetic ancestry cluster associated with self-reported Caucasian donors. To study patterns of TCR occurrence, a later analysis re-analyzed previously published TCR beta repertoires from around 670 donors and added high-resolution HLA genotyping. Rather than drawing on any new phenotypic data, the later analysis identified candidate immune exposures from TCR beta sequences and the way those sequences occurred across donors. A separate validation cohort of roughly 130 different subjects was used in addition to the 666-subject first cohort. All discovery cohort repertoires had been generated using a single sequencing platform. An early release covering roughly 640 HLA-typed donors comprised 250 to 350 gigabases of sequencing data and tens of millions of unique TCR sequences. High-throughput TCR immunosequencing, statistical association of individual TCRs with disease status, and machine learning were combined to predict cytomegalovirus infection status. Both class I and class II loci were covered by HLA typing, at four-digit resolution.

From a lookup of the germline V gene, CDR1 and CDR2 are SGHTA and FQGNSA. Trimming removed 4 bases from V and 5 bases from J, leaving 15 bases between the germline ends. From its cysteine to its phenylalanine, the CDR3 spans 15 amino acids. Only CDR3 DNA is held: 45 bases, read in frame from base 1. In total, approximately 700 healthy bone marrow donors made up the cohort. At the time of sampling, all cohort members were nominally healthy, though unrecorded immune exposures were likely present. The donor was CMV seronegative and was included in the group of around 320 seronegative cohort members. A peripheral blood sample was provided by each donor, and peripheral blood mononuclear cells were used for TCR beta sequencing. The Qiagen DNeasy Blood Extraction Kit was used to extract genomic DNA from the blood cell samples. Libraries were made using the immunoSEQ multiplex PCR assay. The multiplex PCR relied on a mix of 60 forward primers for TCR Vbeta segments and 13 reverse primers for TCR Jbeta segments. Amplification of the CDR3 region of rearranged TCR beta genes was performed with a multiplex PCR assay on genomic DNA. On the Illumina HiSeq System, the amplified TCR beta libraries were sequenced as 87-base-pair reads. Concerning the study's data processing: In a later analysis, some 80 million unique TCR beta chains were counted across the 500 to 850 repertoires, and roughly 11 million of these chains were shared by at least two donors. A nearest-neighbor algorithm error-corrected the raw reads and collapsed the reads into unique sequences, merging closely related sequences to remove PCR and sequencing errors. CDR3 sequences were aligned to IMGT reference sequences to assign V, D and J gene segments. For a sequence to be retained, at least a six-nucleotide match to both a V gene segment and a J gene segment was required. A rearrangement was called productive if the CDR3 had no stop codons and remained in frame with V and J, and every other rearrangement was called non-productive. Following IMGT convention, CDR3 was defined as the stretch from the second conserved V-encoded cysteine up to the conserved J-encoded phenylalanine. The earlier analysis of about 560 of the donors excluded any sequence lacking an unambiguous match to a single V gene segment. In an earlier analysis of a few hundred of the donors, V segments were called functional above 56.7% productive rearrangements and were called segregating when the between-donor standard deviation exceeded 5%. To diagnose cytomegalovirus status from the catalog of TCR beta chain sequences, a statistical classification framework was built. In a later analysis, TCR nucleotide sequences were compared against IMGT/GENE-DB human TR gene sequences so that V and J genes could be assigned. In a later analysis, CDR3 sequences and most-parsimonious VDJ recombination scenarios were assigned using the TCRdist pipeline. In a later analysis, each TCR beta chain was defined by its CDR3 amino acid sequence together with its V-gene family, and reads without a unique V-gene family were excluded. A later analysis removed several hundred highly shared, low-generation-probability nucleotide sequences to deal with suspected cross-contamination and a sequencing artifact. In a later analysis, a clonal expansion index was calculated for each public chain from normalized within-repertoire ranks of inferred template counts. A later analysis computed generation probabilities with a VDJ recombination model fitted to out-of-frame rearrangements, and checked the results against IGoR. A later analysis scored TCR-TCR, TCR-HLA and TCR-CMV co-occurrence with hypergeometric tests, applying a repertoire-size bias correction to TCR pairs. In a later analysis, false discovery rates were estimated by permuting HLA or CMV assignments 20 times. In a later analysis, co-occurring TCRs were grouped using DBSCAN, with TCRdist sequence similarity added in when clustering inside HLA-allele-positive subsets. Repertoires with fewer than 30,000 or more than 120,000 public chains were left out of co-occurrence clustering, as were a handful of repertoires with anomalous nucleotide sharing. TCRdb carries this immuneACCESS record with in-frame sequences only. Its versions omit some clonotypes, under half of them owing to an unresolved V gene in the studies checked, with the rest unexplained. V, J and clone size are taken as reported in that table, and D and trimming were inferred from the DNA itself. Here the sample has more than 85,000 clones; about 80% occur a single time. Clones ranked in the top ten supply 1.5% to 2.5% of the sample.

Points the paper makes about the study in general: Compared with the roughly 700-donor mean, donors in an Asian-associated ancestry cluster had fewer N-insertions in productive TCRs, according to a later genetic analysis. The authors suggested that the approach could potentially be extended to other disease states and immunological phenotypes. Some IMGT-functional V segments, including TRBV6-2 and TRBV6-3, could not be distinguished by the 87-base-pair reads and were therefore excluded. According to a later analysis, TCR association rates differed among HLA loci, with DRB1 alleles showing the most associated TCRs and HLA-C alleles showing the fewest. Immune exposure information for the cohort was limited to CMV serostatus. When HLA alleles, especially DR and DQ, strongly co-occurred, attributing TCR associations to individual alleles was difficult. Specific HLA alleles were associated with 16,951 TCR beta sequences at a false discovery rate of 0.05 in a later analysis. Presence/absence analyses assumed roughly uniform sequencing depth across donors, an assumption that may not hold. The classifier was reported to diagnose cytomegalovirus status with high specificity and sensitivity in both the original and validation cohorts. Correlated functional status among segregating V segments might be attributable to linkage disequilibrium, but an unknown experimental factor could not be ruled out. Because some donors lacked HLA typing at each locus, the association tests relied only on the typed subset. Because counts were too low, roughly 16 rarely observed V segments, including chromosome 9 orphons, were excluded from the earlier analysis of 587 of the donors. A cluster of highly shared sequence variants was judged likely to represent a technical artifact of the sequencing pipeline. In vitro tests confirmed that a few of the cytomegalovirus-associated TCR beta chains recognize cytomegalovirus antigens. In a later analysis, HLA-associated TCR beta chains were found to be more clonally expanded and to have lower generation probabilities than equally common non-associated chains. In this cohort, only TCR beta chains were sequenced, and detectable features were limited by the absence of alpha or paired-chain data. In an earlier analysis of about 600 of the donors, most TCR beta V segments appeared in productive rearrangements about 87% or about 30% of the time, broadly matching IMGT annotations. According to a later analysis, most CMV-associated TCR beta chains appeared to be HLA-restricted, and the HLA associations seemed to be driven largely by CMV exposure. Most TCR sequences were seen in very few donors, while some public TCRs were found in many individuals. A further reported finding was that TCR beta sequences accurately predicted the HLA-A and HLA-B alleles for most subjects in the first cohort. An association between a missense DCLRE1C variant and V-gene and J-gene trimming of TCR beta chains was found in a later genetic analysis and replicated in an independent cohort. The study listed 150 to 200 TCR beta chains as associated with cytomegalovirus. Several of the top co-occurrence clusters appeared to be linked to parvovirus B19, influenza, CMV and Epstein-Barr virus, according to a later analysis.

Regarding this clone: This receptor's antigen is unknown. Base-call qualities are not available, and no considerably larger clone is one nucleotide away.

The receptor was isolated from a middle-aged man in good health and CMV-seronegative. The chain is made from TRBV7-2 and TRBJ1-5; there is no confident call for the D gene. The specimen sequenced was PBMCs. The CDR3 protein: CASSSNPGEDQPQHF. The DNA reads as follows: TGTGCCAGCAGCTCTAATCCCGGGGAGGATCAGCCCCAGCATTTT.